These T cell receptor beta chains were read from a single sample in a study of shared clonotypes between healthy human individuals. Profiling relied on immunoSEQ multiplex PCR, and the TCRdb table lists in-frame clones only, not all of them. The data show about half a million clones, approximately 82% seen once. The sequenced sample was PBMCs. These receptors were collected from a woman between 40 and 55 years old in good health. Some clones in this sample may be carry-over from other donors' samples. CDR3s include the opening cysteine and the closing phenylalanine or tryptophan. A D gene is named only where the DNA matches it firmly. Not every row has a clone size; where given, it reads once, few, many or a size class.

j_gene | abundance | d_gene | v_gene | CDR3aa | CDR3nt
TRBJ2-7 | once | NA | TRBV6-5 | CASSYSQEGSYEQYF | TGTGCCAGCAGTTACTCTCAGGAGGGGTCCTACGAGCAGTACTTC
TRBJ2-2 | NA | NA | TRBV7-9 | CASSFSDGELFF | TGTGCCAGCAGCTTTAGTGACGGGGAGCTGTTTTTT
TRBJ2-1 | NA | TRBD2 | TRBV27 | CASKRSGRAHEQFF | TGTGCCAGCAAAAGGAGCGGGAGGGCCCATGAGCAGTTCTTC
TRBJ2-7 | many | TRBD2 | TRBV27 | CASSFVAGGLSYEQYF | TGTGCCAGCAGTTTCGTGGCGGGAGGACTCTCCTACGAGCAGTACTTC
TRBJ2-2 | NA | TRBD1 | TRBV10-3 | CAISESLTGEAGELFF | TGTGCCATCAGTGAGTCGCTGACAGGGGAGGCCGGGGAGCTGTTTTTT
TRBJ2-7 | once | TRBD1 | TRBV5-3 | CARRRTGAEYEQYF | TGTGCCAGAAGAAGGACAGGGGCTGAGTACGAGCAGTACTTC
TRBJ2-3 | NA | NA | TRBV5-1 | CASRNPKATDTQYF | TGCGCCAGCAGGAACCCTAAAGCCACAGATACGCAGTATTTT
TRBJ2-5 | few | NA | TRBV11-1 | CASSWGAQETQYF | TGTGCCAGCAGCTGGGGAGCCCAAGAGACCCAGTACTTC
TRBJ2-7 | NA | NA | TRBV29-1 | CSVMGGEQYF | TGCAGCGTGATGGGGGGAGAGCAGTACTTC
TRBJ2-7 | NA | NA | TRBV5-1 | CASRQDPYEQYF | TGCGCCAGCCGACAGGATCCCTACGAGCAGTACTTC
TRBJ2-7 | NA | NA | TRBV7-2 | CASSPSVGSEQYF | TGTGCCAGCAGCCCGAGCGTAGGGAGTGAGCAGTACTTC
TRBJ2-5 | NA | TRBD2 | TRBV7-3 | CASSSGLAETQYF | TGTGCCAGCAGCTCGGGACTAGCAGAGACCCAGTACTTC
TRBJ2-7 | NA | NA | TRBV28 | CASRSRTSLGEQYF | TGTGCCAGCCGCAGCAGGACCTCCCTGGGCGAGCAGTACTTC
TRBJ2-7 | NA | NA | TRBV30 | CAWRVSGGYIYEQYF | TGTGCCTGGAGGGTGTCTGGGGGCTACATCTACGAGCAGTACTTC
TRBJ2-3 | NA | NA | TRBV7-2 | CASSSRIGLFSPHTQYF | TGTGCCAGCAGCTCGCGTATTGGGCTGTTCAGCCCCCATACGCAGTATTTT
TRBJ1-5 | NA | NA | TRBV19 | CATSDGQSNQPQHF | TGTGCCACCTCCGACGGACAGAGCAATCAGCCCCAGCATTTT
TRBJ1-5 | NA | TRBD1 | TRBV2 | CASSETGSRNQPQHF | TGTGCCAGCAGTGAGACAGGGTCCCGCAATCAGCCCCAGCATTTT
TRBJ2-7 | NA | NA | TRBV30 | CAWARDPGAPEQYF | TGTGCCTGGGCCAGGGACCCGGGGGCACCCGAGCAGTACTTC
TRBJ1-1 | few | NA | TRBV19 | CASSQTENTEAFF | TGTGCCAGTAGTCAGACAGAGAACACTGAAGCTTTCTTT
TRBJ1-5 | NA | NA | TRBV18 | CASSTQVEQPQHF | TGTGCCAGCTCAACGCAGGTGGAACAGCCCCAGCATTTT
TRBJ2-2 | NA | NA | TRBV15 | CATSSDPAGELFF | TGTGCCACCAGCAGCGACCCGGCCGGGGAGCTGTTTTTT
TRBJ2-5 | NA | NA | TRBV5-1 | CASSPPGETQYF | TGCGCCAGCAGCCCCCCCGGGGAGACCCAGTACTTC
TRBJ2-7 | NA | NA | TRBV5-1 | CASSLAVTSYEQYF | TGCGCCAGCAGCTTGGCCGTCACCTCCTACGAGCAGTACTTC
TRBJ2-1 | NA | NA | TRBV2 | CASSREGRGWDEQFF | TGTGCCAGCAGTCGAGAAGGCAGGGGATGGGATGAGCAGTTCTTC
TRBJ2-5 | few | NA | TRBV19 | CASSSQGLPQETQYF | TGTGCCAGTAGCTCACAGGGCCTCCCTCAAGAGACCCAGTACTTC
TRBJ2-7 | NA | TRBD2 | TRBV27 | CASSGTASGRPYEQYF | TGTGCCAGCAGTGGAACGGCTAGCGGGAGGCCCTACGAGCAGTACTTC
TRBJ1-5 | NA | TRBD1 | TRBV16 | CASSSDDRGGNQPQHF | TGTGCCAGCAGCTCGGATGACAGGGGTGGCAATCAGCCCCAGCATTTT
TRBJ1-4 | NA | NA | TRBV19 | CASNPTGIGEKLFF | TGTGCCAGTAACCCCACAGGGATTGGCGAAAAACTGTTTTTT